The 21 T cell receptor beta chains below all came from one sample that was sequenced in a study of blood T cell repertoires in COVID-19. Assay used: immunoSEQ multiplex PCR; TCRdb lists only in-frame clones, some missing. This sample yields some 190,000 clones, of which around 85% are seen a single time; about 3.5% belongs to the top ten. The sequencing input was PBMCs or T cells enriched from blood (not recorded which). The receptors were gathered from a woman aged 30 to 39 who had recovered from COVID-19.

This chain links TRBV3-1 (or the pseudogene TRBV3-2) with TRBJ1-3, with TRBD1 matching 7 bases. With 3 bases clipped from V and 4 bases from J, the junction kept 6 bases outside the gene matches. Per germline, CDR1 LGHDT and CDR2 YNNKEL (reference sequence). This CDR3 is built from 15 residues. The CDR3 DNA reads TGTGCCAGCAGCCAGGGCAGGGGGAGAGGAAACACCATATATTTT. It encodes CASSQGRGRGNTIYF.

V gene TRBV10-3 combines with J gene TRBJ2-7; 9 bases are shared with TRBD1. The CDR3 has 17 residues. The V gene end was trimmed by 4 bases and the J gene end by 0 bases; junction bases not matched to a gene: 10. The germline V gene encodes CDR1 ENHRY and CDR2 SYGVKD. The CDR3 loop reads CAISAGWGTGSSYEQYF. In DNA, the CDR3 is TGTGCCATCAGTGCTGGGTGGGGGACAGGGTCCTCCTACGAGCAGTACTTC.

J is TRBJ2-1 and V is TRBV5-1; maybe TRBD1 (6 bases). CDR3 length equals 14 residues. Germline CDR1 and CDR2: SGHRS and YFSETQ. V dropped 4 bases and J dropped 4 bases, with 12 bases sitting between them. CDR3 region: CASSGQTSYNEQFF. In DNA form, the CDR3 reads TGCGCCAGCAGCGGACAGACCTCTTACAATGAGCAGTTCTTC. The full variable domain, rest sourced from reference TRBV5-1 and TRBJ2-1, is KAGVTQTPRYLIKTRGQQVTLSCSPISGHRSVSWYQQTPGQGLQFLFEYFSETQRNKGNFPGRFSGRQFSNSRSEMNVSTLELGDSALYLCASSGQTSYNEQFFGPGTRLTVL.

The chain couples TRBV7-3 to TRBJ2-3; 9 bases match TRBD2. From germline, CDR1 is SGHTA and CDR2 FQGTGA. The CDR3 is made up of 16 amino acids. Germline trimming cut 0 bases from V and 0 bases from J; bases unmatched to any gene: 1. As DNA, the CDR3 is TGTGCCAGCAGCTTAACGACTAGCGGTAGCACAGATACGCAGTATTTT. Translated, it gives CASSLTTSGSTDTQYF. Using reference TRBV7-3 and TRBJ2-3 for the parts outside the CDR3, the full variable domain is GAGVSQTPSNKVTEKGKYVELRCDPISGHTALYWYRQSLGQGPEFLIYFQGTGAADDSGLPNDRFFAVRPEGSVSTLKIQRTERGDSAVYLCASSLTTSGSTDTQYFGPGTRLTVL.

This clone came up a few times. The chain employs TRBV28 and TRBJ2-2; tentative D call: TRBD2 (6 bases). The CDR3 is 15 amino acids. With 8 bases removed from V and 1 base from J, the gap between germline ends came to 14 bases. Germline V gene data show CDR1 as MDHEN and CDR2 as SYDVKM. Written as DNA, the CDR3 is TGTGCCAGCTACCGTTGGCGGGGGAACACCGGGGAGCTGTTTTTT. Amino acids: CASYRWRGNTGELFF.

The V call is TRBV3-1 (or the pseudogene TRBV3-2), the J call TRBJ2-7; perhaps TRBD1 as D (6 bases). The V gene's germline CDR1 is LGHDT and CDR2 YNNKEL (reference sequence). The CDR3 runs to 14 residues. Trimming left V 1 base short and J 2 bases short, with 9 bases between. CDR3 nucleotide sequence: TGTGCCAGCAGCCAAGGTGCAGGGGCCTACGAGCAGTACGTC. It encodes CASSQGAGAYEQYV.

The chain's CDR3 is CASSQGTGGYGYTF. The DNA of the CDR3 is TGTGCCAGCAGCCAAGGGACAGGGGGCTATGGCTACACCTTC. The V gene is TRBV3-1 (or the pseudogene TRBV3-2), the J gene TRBJ1-2; 10 bases align to TRBD1. The CDR3 loop spans 14 amino acids. The germline CDR1 and CDR2 sequences are LGHDT and YNNKEL (reference sequence). The V and J ends lost 1 base and 4 bases, in that order; junction bases with no gene match: 0.

CDR3 in amino acids: CASRTSPDEQFF. DNA for the CDR3: TGTGCCAGCAGAACTAGCCCTGATGAGCAGTTCTTC. The V gene is TRBV7-9, the J gene TRBJ2-1; maybe TRBD2 (6 bases). This CDR3 comprises 12 residues. Germline CDR1 reads SEHNR; CDR2 reads FQNEAQ (reference sequence). Trimming stripped 6 bases from V and 8 bases from J, with 11 bases between. Full variable domain (remainder filled in from reference TRBV7-9 and TRBJ2-1): DTGVSQNPRHKITKRGQNVTFRCDPISEHNRLYWYRQTLGQGPEFLTYFQNEAQLEKSRLLSDRFSAERPKGSFSTLEIQRTEQGDSAMYLCASRTSPDEQFFGPGTRLTVL.

The rearrangement joins TRBV18 to TRBJ2-5; 8 bases are shared with TRBD1. From germline, CDR1 is KGHSH and CDR2 LQKENI. The CDR3 is made up of 16 amino acids. Trimming at V came to 1 base and at J to 5 bases, leaving 9 bases not matched to a gene. The CDR3 region is CASSPRTGGGQETQYF. The CDR3 DNA is TGTGCCAGCTCACCACGTACAGGGGGAGGTCAGGAGACCCAGTACTTC.

V is TRBV2 and J is TRBJ2-3, with D possibly being TRBD2 (6 bases). The CDR3 spans 12 residues. Germline V gene data show CDR1 as SNHLY and CDR2 as FYNNEI. V lost 8 bases to trimming and J lost 7 bases, with 13 bases between them. CDR3 in DNA: TGTGCCAGCCGGACTGGGGGGAATACGCAGTATTTT. It specifies CASRTGGNTQYF.

Only a few counts were recorded for this clone. V and J are TRBV5-6 and TRBJ2-7; 9 nucleotides align to TRBD1. The CDR3 is 14 residues long. Germline CDR1 and CDR2: SGHDT and YYEEEE. V lost 3 bases to trimming and J lost 5 bases; unmatched junction nucleotides: 6. The CDR3: CASSWDRAVHEQYF. CDR3 DNA: TGTGCCAGCAGCTGGGACAGGGCGGTCCACGAGCAGTACTTC.

The chain uses TRBV2 and TRBJ2-1; TRBD2 might be the D (6 bases). The CDR3 length is 13 residues. CDR1 SNHLY and CDR2 FYNNEI come from the germline V gene. Trimming stripped 7 bases from V and 5 bases from J, with 12 bases between. The CDR3, as DNA: TGTGCCAGCATGATGCGGGAAAACAATGAGCAGTTCTTC. Its protein is CASMMRENNEQFF.

V usage is TRBV24-1 and J usage is TRBJ2-5; perhaps TRBD1 as D (6 bases). The CDR3 runs 15 residues. Germline V gene sequence: CDR1 KGHDR, CDR2 SFDVKD. V lost 2 bases to trimming and J lost 3 bases, with 12 bases between them. The CDR3 region is CATSDWWQGKETQYF. DNA for the CDR3: TGTGCCACCAGTGATTGGTGGCAGGGGAAAGAGACCCAGTACTTC.

V gene TRBV14 combines with J gene TRBJ2-7, with D possibly TRBD2 on 7 matching bases. The germline V gene encodes CDR1 SGHDN and CDR2 FVKESK. The CDR3 has 13 amino acids. CDR3 protein: CASSQNPVGGLAV. The CDR3 DNA is TGTGCCAGCAGCCAAAACCCCGTGGGGGGGCTAGCCGTC.

The chain recombines TRBV29-1 with TRBJ1-1, with unresolved D. Germline values: CDR1 SQVTM, CDR2 ANQGSEA. Trimming shortened V by 6 bases and J by 4 bases, and 15 bases separated the two germline ends. The CDR3 totals 13 residues. For the CDR3, the DNA is TGCAGCGTAGCGACTCATCTGTCCACTGAAGCTTTCTTT. It translates to CSVATHLSTEAFF.

The genes are TRBV28 and TRBJ1-2; D is perhaps TRBD1 (6 bases). The CDR3 length is 14 residues. Germline V gene lookup returns CDR1 MDHEN and CDR2 SYDVKM. Trimming removed 6 bases from V and 1 base from J, with 12 bases in between. This CDR3 reads CASRWDTSNYGYTF. The CDR3 DNA follows: TGTGCCAGCAGATGGGACACCAGTAACTATGGCTACACCTTC.

This clone was counted a single time. This chain links TRBV7-3 with TRBJ1-5; D gene unclear. Germline CDR1 is SGHTA and CDR2 is FQGTGA. Trimming took off 2 bases at V and 1 base at J, with 3 bases between the two ends. There are 13 residues in the CDR3. The CDR3 nucleotides are TGTGCCAGCAGCTTACAGAGCAATCAGCCCCAGCATTTT. Its translation is CASSLQSNQPQHF.

V is TRBV19 and J is TRBJ2-5; weak D call: TRBD2 (5 bases). V was pared by 5 bases and J by 7 bases, with 20 bases between. CDR1 is LNHDA and CDR2 is SQIVND in the germline V gene (reference sequence). The CDR3 loop spans 15 amino acids. CDR3 in amino acids: CASSQDPASEGTQYF. CDR3 in DNA: TGTGCCAGTAGTCAAGATCCTGCTAGTGAGGGGACCCAGTACTTC.

The rearrangement links TRBV19 to TRBJ2-7, with D maybe TRBD2 (6 bases). The CDR3 is 13 amino acids. CDR1 and CDR2 from the germline V gene are LNHDA and SQIVND (reference sequence). The germline V and J ends were trimmed by 3 bases and 3 bases, with 9 bases remaining between them. CDR3 amino acids: CASSIRTNYEQYV. CDR3 bases: TGTGCCAGTAGTATTCGGACTAACTACGAGCAGTACGTC.

The rearrangement uses TRBV27 and TRBJ1-1; D is perhaps TRBD1 (5 bases). The V and J ends lost 5 bases and 4 bases respectively, with 17 bases between them. The CDR3 has 15 residues. CDR1 is MNHEY and CDR2 is SMNVEV in the germline V gene (reference sequence). CDR3 region: CASSTRPRGFTEAFF. The CDR3 DNA sequence: TGTGCCAGCAGTACCAGGCCGCGGGGGTTCACTGAAGCTTTCTTT.

This clone was seen at least ten times. A junction boundary mismatches the germline segment, possibly from a read error. This chain uses TRBV15 with TRBJ2-7, with a possible D match to TRBD2 (6 bases). The germline V gene encodes CDR1 LNHNV and CDR2 YYDKDF (reference sequence). This CDR3 has 12 amino acids. The CDR3 sequence is CATNRDFYQQYF. In DNA form, the CDR3 reads TGTGCCACCAACCGGGACTTCTACCAGCAGTACTTC.